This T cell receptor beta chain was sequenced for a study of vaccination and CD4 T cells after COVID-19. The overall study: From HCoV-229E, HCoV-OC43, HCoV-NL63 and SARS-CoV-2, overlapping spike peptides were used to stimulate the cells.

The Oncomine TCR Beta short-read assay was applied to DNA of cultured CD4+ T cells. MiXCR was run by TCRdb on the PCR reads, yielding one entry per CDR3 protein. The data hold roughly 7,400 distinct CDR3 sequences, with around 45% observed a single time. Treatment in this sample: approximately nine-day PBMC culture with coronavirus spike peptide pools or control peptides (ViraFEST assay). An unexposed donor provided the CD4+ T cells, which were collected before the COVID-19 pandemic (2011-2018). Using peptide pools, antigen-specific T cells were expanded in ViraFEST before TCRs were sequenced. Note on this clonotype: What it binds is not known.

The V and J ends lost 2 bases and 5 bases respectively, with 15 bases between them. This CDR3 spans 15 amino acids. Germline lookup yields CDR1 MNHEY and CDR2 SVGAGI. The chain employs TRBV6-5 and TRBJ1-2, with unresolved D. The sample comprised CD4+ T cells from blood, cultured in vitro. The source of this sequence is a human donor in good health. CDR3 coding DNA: TGTGCCAGCAGTTACAGTTACGGCGCATCTTATGGCTACACCTTC. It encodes CASSYSYGASYGYTF.